This TCR beta chain was found in a study of T cells after yellow fever vaccination. Study-level information: SMART-Seq v4 Ultra Low Input handled preparation of low-cell-number fractions.

This CDR3 spans 14 amino acids. Germline-derived CDR1 and CDR2 are MNHEY and SMNVEV (reference sequence). V gave up 3 bases and J gave up 1 base, with 9 bases separating them. Template-switching 5'RACE yielded the TCR cDNA; a universal primer site and UMIs were added in the process. TCRdb reanalysed the 5' RACE reads using MiXCR and keeps one entry per CDR3 protein. The profile shows about 210,000 distinct CDR3 sequences, about 7% of them singletons. The chain couples TRBV27 to TRBJ1-1; perhaps TRBD1 as D (5 bases). The clonotype originates from a man between 25 and 39 years old who received the YFV17D yellow fever vaccine. The sample was CD4+ T cells sorted from PBMCs, taken on the day of the yellow fever booster vaccination. The CDR3 coding sequence is TGTGCCAGCAGTTTGTCCAGGGCGAACACTGAAGCTTTCTTT. Its protein product is CASSLSRANTEAFF.